The clone carrying this TCR beta chain was counted many times. The V gene end was trimmed by 6 bases and the J gene end by 3 bases; junction bases not matched to a gene: 9. This CDR3 region has 15 residues. Germline V gene data show CDR1 as MNHNS and CDR2 as SASEGT. RNA transcripts were the template for amplifying TCR beta CDR3 regions. The HTBI set primed first-round TCR CDR3 RT-PCR. TCRdb itself ran the multiplex PCR reads through MiXCR, one entry per CDR3 protein. Of 400,000 to 500,000 distinct CDR3 sequences in the sample, about 14% are singletons; the top ten hold approximately 13%. The data belong to a study of T cells in Graves' hyperthyroidism and ophthalmopathy. Clinical Activity Scores of at least 3, NOSPECS grades of at least 4 and durations under 3 months characterized ophthalmopathy patients. A roughly 10 ml volume of fresh peripheral blood provided the PBMCs.

The TCR comes from a man between 18 and 29 years old with Graves' ophthalmopathy. The specimen was blood. V is TRBV6-1 and J is TRBJ1-1; 8 nucleotides agree with TRBD1. The CDR3 sequence is CASSHIQGADTEAFF. Here the CDR3 DNA reads TGTGCCAGCAGCCATATCCAGGGGGCGGACACTGAAGCTTTCTTT.